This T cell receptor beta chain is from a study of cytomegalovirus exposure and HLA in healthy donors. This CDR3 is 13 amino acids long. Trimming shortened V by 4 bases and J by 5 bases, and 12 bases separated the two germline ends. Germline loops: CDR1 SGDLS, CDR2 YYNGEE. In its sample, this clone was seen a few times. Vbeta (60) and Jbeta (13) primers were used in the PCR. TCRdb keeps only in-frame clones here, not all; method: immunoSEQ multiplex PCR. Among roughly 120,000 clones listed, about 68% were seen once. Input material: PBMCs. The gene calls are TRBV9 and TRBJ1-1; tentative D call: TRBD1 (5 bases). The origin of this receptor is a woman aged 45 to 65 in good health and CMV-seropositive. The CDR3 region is CASSRGEGTEAFF. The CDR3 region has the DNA TGTGCCAGCAGCCGGGGGGAGGGGACTGAAGCTTTCTTT.